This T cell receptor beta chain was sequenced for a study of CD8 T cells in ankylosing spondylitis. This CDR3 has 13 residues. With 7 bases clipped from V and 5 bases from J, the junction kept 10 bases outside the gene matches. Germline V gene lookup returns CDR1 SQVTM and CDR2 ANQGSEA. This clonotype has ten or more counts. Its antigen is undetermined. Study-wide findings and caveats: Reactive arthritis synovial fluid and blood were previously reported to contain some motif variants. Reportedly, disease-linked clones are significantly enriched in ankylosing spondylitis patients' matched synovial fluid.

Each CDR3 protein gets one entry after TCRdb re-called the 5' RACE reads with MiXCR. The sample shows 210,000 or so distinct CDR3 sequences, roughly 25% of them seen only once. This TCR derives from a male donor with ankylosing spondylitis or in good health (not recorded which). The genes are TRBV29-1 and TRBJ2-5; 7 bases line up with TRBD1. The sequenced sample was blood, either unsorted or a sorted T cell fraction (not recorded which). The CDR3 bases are TGCAGCGCCACAGGGGTACTCCGGGAGACCCAGTACTTC. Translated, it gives CSATGVLRETQYF. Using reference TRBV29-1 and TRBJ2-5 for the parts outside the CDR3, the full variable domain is SAVISQKPSRDICQRGTSLTIQCQVDSQVTMMFWYRQQPGQSLTLIATANQGSEATYESGFVIDKFPISRPNLTFSTLTVSNMSPEDSSIYLCSATGVLRETQYFGPGTRLLVL.